These 5 T cell receptor beta chains were sequenced from one sample in a study of T cells in Graves' hyperthyroidism and ophthalmopathy. Template material for amplifying TCR beta CDR3 regions consisted of RNA transcripts. The study used the HTBI primer set for a first-round RT-PCR of the TCR CDR3. MiXCR, applied by TCRdb to the multiplex PCR reads, yields one record per CDR3 protein. The sample lists fewer than 700,000 distinct CDR3 sequences; roughly 15% were seen once. Sequenced input: blood. Receptors originate from a woman in her 30s with Graves' hyperthyroidism.

This clonotype was recorded a few times. The chain is built from TRBV12-3 or TRBV12-4 and TRBJ2-5; the match to TRBD2 covers 9 bases. The CDR3 loop spans 16 amino acids. V lost 1 base to trimming and J lost 1 base; unmatched junction nucleotides: 4. The chain's CDR3 is CASSLETSGFQETQYF. DNA for the CDR3: TGTGCCAGCAGTTTAGAAACTAGCGGGTTCCAAGAGACCCAGTACTTC.

This clonotype showed up many times. The gene calls are TRBV2 and TRBJ2-7, with 10 bases lining up with TRBD2. V gave up 6 bases and J gave up 3 bases; unmatched junction bases: 8. The CDR3 contains 15 residues. CDR1 is SNHLY and CDR2 is FYNNEI in the germline V gene. DNA of the CDR3: TGTGCCAGCAGGACTACTAGCGGGACGATCTACGAGCAGTACTTC. Translated, it gives CASRTTSGTIYEQYF.

This clonotype has a count of ten or more. The J gene is TRBJ2-7, the V gene TRBV6-1, with TRBD1 as a possible D gene (5 bases). Germline CDR1 and CDR2: MNHNS and SASEGT. This CDR3 contains 14 residues. The germline V and J ends were trimmed by 3 bases and 3 bases, with 12 bases remaining between them. The CDR3 sequence is CASSDTTQGYEQYF. CDR3 nucleotides: TGTGCCAGCAGTGACACCACTCAGGGCTACGAGCAGTACTTC.

This clonotype appeared many times. The rearrangement joins TRBV7-9 to TRBJ2-7; 10 bases match TRBD1. Trimming at V came to 5 bases and at J to 5 bases, leaving 9 bases not matched to a gene. This CDR3 region has 15 residues. Per germline, CDR1 SEHNR and CDR2 FQNEAQ (reference sequence). This chain's CDR3 is CASSVNPTGGDEQYF. In nucleotides, the CDR3 is TGTGCCAGCAGCGTAAACCCGACAGGGGGCGACGAGCAGTACTTC.

This clonotype was counted many times. The chain recombines TRBV20-1 with TRBJ1-1, with D perhaps matching TRBD1 (5 bases). This CDR3 is built from 13 residues. V lost 5 bases and J lost 2, with 12 bases in between. Per the germline V gene, CDR1 is DFQATT and CDR2 is SNEGSKA (reference sequence). This chain's CDR3 is CSAPGTGNTEAFF. The CDR3 region has the DNA TGCAGTGCTCCTGGTACAGGAAACACTGAAGCTTTCTTT.